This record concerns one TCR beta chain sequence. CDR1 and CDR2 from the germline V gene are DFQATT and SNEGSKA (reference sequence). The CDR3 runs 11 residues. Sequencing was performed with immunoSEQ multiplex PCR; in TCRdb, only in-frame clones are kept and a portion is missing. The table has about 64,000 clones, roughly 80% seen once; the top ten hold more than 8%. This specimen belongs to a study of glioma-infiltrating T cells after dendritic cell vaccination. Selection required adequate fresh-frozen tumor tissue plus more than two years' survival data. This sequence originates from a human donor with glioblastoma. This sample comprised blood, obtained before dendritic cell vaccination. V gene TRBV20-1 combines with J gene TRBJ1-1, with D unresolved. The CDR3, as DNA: TGCAGCATTGACACGAACACTGAAGCTTTCTTT. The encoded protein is CSIDTNTEAFF.